This record covers a single TCR beta chain. The target of this receptor is not known. Qualities for individual bases were not recorded, and no much larger clone is one base off. Libraries were built with the immunoSEQ multiplex PCR assay. For the multiplex PCR, a mixture combining 60 forward primers for TCR Vbeta segments and 13 reverse primers for TCR Jbeta segments was used. The CDR3 region of rearranged TCR beta genes was amplified from genomic DNA with a multiplex PCR assay. On the Illumina HiSeq System, the amplified TCR beta libraries were sequenced as 87-base-pair reads. From the authors' description of their analysis: A later analysis tallied 75 million to 85 million unique TCR beta chains across the 666 repertoires, and approximately 12 million of those chains were shared by two or more donors. To remove PCR and sequencing errors, raw reads were error-corrected and collapsed into unique sequences using a nearest-neighbor algorithm that merged closely related sequences. To assign V, D and J gene segments, CDR3 sequences were aligned to IMGT reference sequences. For a sequence to be retained, at least a six-nucleotide match to both a V gene segment and a J gene segment was required. A rearrangement was called productive if the CDR3 had no stop codons and remained in frame with V and J, and every other rearrangement was called non-productive. CDR3 was defined according to IMGT convention as the region running from the second conserved V-encoded cysteine to the conserved J-encoded phenylalanine. In an earlier analysis of approximately 500 of the donors, sequences lacking an unambiguous match to a single V gene segment were excluded. An earlier analysis of some 500 of the donors classified V segments as functional when productive rearrangements were above 56.7% and as segregating when the standard deviation between donors was above 5%. A statistical classification framework was built to diagnose cytomegalovirus status from the catalog of TCR beta chain sequences. V and J gene assignment, in a later analysis, came from comparing TCR nucleotide sequences with IMGT/GENE-DB human TR gene sequences. In a later analysis, CDR3 sequences and most-parsimonious VDJ recombination scenarios were assigned using the TCRdist pipeline. In a later analysis, each TCR beta chain was defined by its CDR3 amino acid sequence together with its V-gene family, and reads lacking a unique V-gene family were excluded. A later analysis removed several hundred highly shared, low-generation-probability nucleotide sequences to deal with suspected cross-contamination and a sequencing artifact. A later analysis calculated a clonal expansion index for each public chain from normalized within-repertoire ranks of inferred template counts. Generation probabilities in a later analysis came from a VDJ recombination model fitted to out-of-frame rearrangements, and those results were checked against IGoR. In a later analysis, hypergeometric tests were used to score TCR-TCR, TCR-HLA and TCR-CMV co-occurrence, with a repertoire-size bias correction applied to TCR pairs. False discovery rates were estimated in a later analysis by permuting HLA or CMV assignments 20 times. In a later analysis, co-occurring TCRs were grouped with DBSCAN, and TCRdist sequence similarity was added when clustering was performed within HLA-allele-positive subsets. Repertoires with fewer than 30,000 or more than 120,000 public chains, plus five repertoires with anomalous nucleotide sharing, were excluded from co-occurrence clustering. Here the immuneACCESS table is served through TCRdb, limited to in-frame sequences with V and J called. Missing clones are a known gap in these copies; in checked studies unresolved V genes cover under half, and the rest lacks a known reason. The V and J calls and clone size come from that table; D and trimming were worked out from the DNA. The sample yields approximately 200,000 clones; approximately 85% were counted once. Approximately 1.5% of the sample goes to the ten largest clones.

In total, 630 or so healthy bone marrow donors made up the cohort. All cohort members were sampled while nominally healthy, although unrecorded immune exposures were likely present. The donor was CMV seropositive and belonged to the group of some 290 seropositive cohort members. Every donor gave a peripheral blood sample, and the peripheral blood mononuclear cells from that sample were used for TCR beta sequencing. The Qiagen DNeasy Blood Extraction Kit was used to extract genomic DNA from the blood cell samples. These data come from a study of cytomegalovirus exposure and HLA in healthy donors (TCRdb year 2017). Some background on the complete study: An earlier analysis of several hundred of the donors reported about 290 Gb of sequence data and some 100 million unique TCR beta sequences from roughly 180 million T cells. An early release that covered about 640 HLA-typed donors contained approximately 300 gigabases of sequencing data and tens of millions of unique TCR sequences. Of the roughly 400 genotyped donors, 65% to 90% were placed in the genetic ancestry cluster associated with self-reported Caucasian donors. The aim of the study was to test whether cataloging public T cell receptors could identify signatures of past pathogen exposure. The study profiled the T cell repertoires of approximately 700 subjects by immunosequencing and related them to cytomegalovirus serostatus. Besides the first cohort of roughly 640 subjects, a separate validation cohort made up of 90 to 150 different subjects was used. High-throughput TCR immunosequencing, statistical association of individual TCRs with disease status, and machine learning were combined to predict cytomegalovirus infection status. In a later analysis, previously published TCR beta repertoires from several hundred donors were re-analyzed and high-resolution HLA genotyping was added so that TCR occurrence patterns could be studied. Rather than drawing on any new phenotypic data, the later analysis identified candidate immune exposures from TCR beta sequences and the way those sequences occurred across donors. An earlier analysis of several hundred of the donors used high-throughput TCR beta sequencing to judge whether each TCR beta V gene segment behaved as functional or pseudogenic. Donor age, sex, ethnicity and CMV serostatus were compiled alongside the repertoire data. Genome-wide SNP genotypes for about 65% of the 666 donors were used in a later genetic analysis, which treated that subset as a discovery cohort. Every repertoire in the discovery cohort had been generated on one and the same sequencing platform. Both class I and class II loci were covered by HLA typing, at four-digit resolution. Typing coverage differed by locus: A, B, C, DRB1 and DQB1 were typed in about 629-630 donors, DQA1 in roughly 500, DPA1 in 600 to 610, and DPB1 in 450 to 490. Several DR-DQ haplotypes were treated as single units for association and clustering because of strong linkage in the cohort. Among 398 genotyped donors of the cohort, an average of roughly 240,000 unique TCR beta nucleotide sequences were sequenced per donor, around 20% of them non-productive. Broader findings and caveats from the paper: According to a later analysis, TCR association rates differed among HLA loci, with DRB1 alleles showing the most associated TCRs and HLA-C alleles showing the fewest. According to a later analysis, most CMV-associated TCR beta chains appeared to be HLA-restricted, and the HLA associations seemed to be driven largely by CMV exposure. At a false discovery rate of 0.05, a later analysis linked some 18,000 TCR beta sequences to specific HLA alleles. In a later analysis, HLA-associated TCR beta chains were found to be more clonally expanded and to have lower generation probabilities than equally common non-associated chains. A group of highly shared sequence variants was considered likely to be a technical artifact of the sequencing pipeline. Roughly uniform sequencing depth across donors was assumed in presence/absence analyses, although this assumption may not hold. Some IMGT-functional V segments, including TRBV6-2 and TRBV6-3, could not be told apart with the 87-base-pair reads, so those segments were excluded. A later genetic analysis associated a missense DCLRE1C variant with V-gene and J-gene trimming of TCR beta chains, and an independent cohort replicated the association. In both the original and validation cohorts, the classifier was reported to diagnose cytomegalovirus status with high specificity and sensitivity. Broadly in line with IMGT annotations, most TCR beta V segments showed up in productive rearrangements about 90% or about 30% of the time in an earlier analysis of several hundred of the donors. In this cohort, only TCR beta chains were sequenced, and detectable features were limited by the absence of alpha or paired-chain data. According to a later genetic analysis, donors in an Asian-associated ancestry cluster had fewer N-insertions in productive TCRs than the approximately 610-donor mean. The study listed 164 TCR beta chains as associated with cytomegalovirus. The authors suggested that the approach could potentially be extended to other disease states and immunological phenotypes. While some public TCRs were present in many individuals, most TCR sequences turned up only very rarely across donors. Correlated functional status among segregating V segments might reflect linkage disequilibrium, but an unknown experimental factor could not be ruled out. The only immune exposure information available for the cohort was CMV serostatus. Because counts were too low, around 18 rarely observed V segments, including chromosome 9 orphons, were left out of the earlier analysis of several hundred of the donors. A few of the identified cytomegalovirus-associated TCR beta chains were confirmed in vitro to be specific for cytomegalovirus antigens. When HLA alleles, especially DR and DQ, strongly co-occurred, TCR associations were difficult to assign to individual alleles. A later analysis reported that several top co-occurrence clusters appeared linked to parvovirus B19, influenza, CMV and Epstein-Barr virus. A further reported finding was that TCR beta sequences accurately predicted the HLA-A and HLA-B alleles for most subjects in the first cohort. HLA typing was unavailable for some donors at each locus, so association tests used only the typed subset.

Unmatched junction bases come to 3, with V trimmed by 5 bases and J by 4 bases. The germline V gene (reference sequence) gives CDR1 as SEHNR and CDR2 as FQNEAQ. Including the terminal cysteine and phenylalanine, the CDR3 comprises 14 residues. The retained sequence is limited to the CDR3, 42 bases, with the frame set at the first base. The V and J genes are TRBV7-9 and TRBJ2-3, with 10 bases aligning to TRBD1. This TCR was recovered from a girl aged 10 to 17 in good health and CMV-seropositive. The sample consisted of PBMCs. CDR3 reads: CASSTGQGADTQYF. In nucleotide form, the sequence is TGTGCCAGCAGCACCGGACAGGGGGCAGATACGCAGTATTTT. Joined to the reference TRBV7-9 and TRBJ2-3 proteins, this CDR3 gives the full variable domain: DTGVSQNPRHKITKRGQNVTFRCDPISEHNRLYWYRQTLGQGPEFLTYFQNEAQLEKSRLLSDRFSAERPKGSFSTLEIQRTEQGDSAMYLCASSTGQGADTQYFGPGTRLTVL.